This T cell receptor (beta chain) was sequenced in a study of T cells after somatic rescue of genetic block. Only in-frame clones appear in the TCRdb table, and some are missing; sequencing was by immunoSEQ multiplex PCR. The repertoire consists of tens of thousands of clones, with around 92% occurring once and the leading ten covering about 3%. Per the germline V gene, CDR1 is SGHDT and CDR2 is YYEEEE. V dropped 0 bases and J dropped 5 bases, with 5 bases sitting between them. This CDR3 region has 12 residues. The chain is built from TRBV5-6 and TRBJ1-1, with D hard to call. The receptor was derived from a man between 40 and 49 years old. Sequenced: peripheral blood mononuclear cells (PBMCs). Written as DNA, the CDR3 is TGTGCCAGCAGCTTGGTGAGGACTGAAGCTTTCTTT. Encoded protein: CASSLVRTEAFF. Supplemented by reference TRBV5-6 and TRBJ1-1, the full variable domain reads DAGVTQSPTHLIKTRGQQVTLRCSPKSGHDTVSWYQQALGQGPQFIFQYYEEEERQRGNFPDRFSGHQFPNYSSELNVNALLLGDSALYLCASSLVRTEAFFGQGTRLTVV.